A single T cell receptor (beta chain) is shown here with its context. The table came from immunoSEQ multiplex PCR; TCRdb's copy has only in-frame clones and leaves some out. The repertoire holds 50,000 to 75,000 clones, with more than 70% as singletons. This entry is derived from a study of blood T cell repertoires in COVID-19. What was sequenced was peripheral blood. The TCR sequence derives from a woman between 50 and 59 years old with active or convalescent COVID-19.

As DNA, the CDR3 is TGTGCCAGCAGCGCCCCCGTCGGCGGGGTGGAAAAACTGTTTTTT. Its protein product is CASSAPVGGVEKLFF. V and J are TRBV7-2 and TRBJ1-4, with D unclear. CDR1 and CDR2 (germline): SGHTA, FQGNSA. This CDR3 spans 15 amino acids. V was pared by 5 bases and J by 8 bases, with 18 bases between.